These 31 T cell receptor beta chains were all obtained from the same sample, sequenced in a study of response to subunit inactivated influenza vaccine. TCRdb recomputed calls from the RT-PCR reads with MiXCR, one row per CDR3 protein. Of 800,000 or so distinct CDR3 sequences listed, 21% are singletons. The starting material was PBMCs from blood, obtained roughly 5 days after vaccination. The origin of the receptors is a man in his forties or fifties who received an inactivated influenza vaccine.

The rearrangement joins TRBV7-2 to TRBJ2-3, with D maybe TRBD2 (6 bases). V shed 5 bases and J shed 4 bases, with 19 bases lying between them. Germline CDR1 SGHTA, CDR2 FQGNSA. The CDR3 has 16 residues. CDR3 DNA sequence: TGTGCCAGCAGCCCCGGAGGGCCAGCTCTAGCAGATACGCAGTATTTT. Amino acid sequence: CASSPGGPALADTQYF.

This chain uses TRBV12-3 or TRBV12-4 with TRBJ2-7, with 7 nucleotides matching TRBD2. V dropped 3 bases and J dropped 12; count of bases not matched to a gene: 8. The CDR3 totals 12 residues. CDR3 in amino acids: CASSFEGRAGYF. In nucleotides, the CDR3 is TGTGCCAGCAGTTTTGAGGGGAGGGCTGGGTACTTC.

This clonotype has just a few counts. The J gene is TRBJ2-5, the V gene TRBV7-8, with 8 bases that match TRBD2. The CDR3 is made up of 18 amino acids. Germline CDR1 reads SGHVS; CDR2 reads FQNEAQ. Unmatched junction bases numbered 17, after V lost 6 bases and J lost 2 bases. The DNA for the CDR3 is TGTGCCAGCAGAATAGGAGGCGGGGGGCCGCGGATACAAGAGACCCAGTACTTC. Translated: CASRIGGGGPRIQETQYF.

This chain connects TRBV28 to TRBJ2-1; maybe TRBD2 (6 bases). The ends were cut back, 7 bases at V and 3 bases at J, with 19 bases in the middle. In germline, CDR1 is MDHEN, CDR2 SYDVKM. CDR3 size: 16 residues. The CDR3 bases are TGTGCCAGCACCACTGACCCCCGGGAGCACTACAATGAGCAGTTCTTC. Protein product: CASTTDPREHYNEQFF.

V and J are TRBV5-5 and TRBJ2-7; 9 bases are shared with TRBD1. V lost 1 base, J lost 7 bases, and 6 bases stayed unmatched. This CDR3 comprises 14 residues. Germline assignment: CDR1 SGHKS and CDR2 YYEKEE (reference sequence). Here the CDR3 DNA reads TGTGCCAGCAGCTTGAGGACAGGGGTGAGGGAGCAGTACTTC. Protein: CASSLRTGVREQYF.

The chain combines TRBV18 with TRBJ2-7; TRBD1 aligns across 7 bases. V lost 5 bases, J lost 3 bases, and 7 bases stayed unmatched. This CDR3 is 14 amino acids long. Per germline, CDR1 KGHSH and CDR2 LQKENI. Written as DNA, the CDR3 is TGTGCCAGCTCAGCCGGGACAGAGGGCTACGAGCAGTACTTC. Its translation: CASSAGTEGYEQYF.

This clonotype was counted between two and nine times. V is TRBV6-2 or TRBV6-3 and J is TRBJ2-7; a weak D match, TRBD1 (6 bases). Germline V gene data show CDR1 as MNHEY and CDR2 as SVGEGT. The germline V and J ends were trimmed by 5 bases and 0 bases, with 11 bases remaining between them. CDR3 size: 14 residues. In nucleotides, the CDR3 is TGTGCCAGCAGTCGTCCAGGGGTCTCCTACGAGCAGTACTTC. Translated, it gives CASSRPGVSYEQYF.

This clonotype was detected a few times. The chain couples TRBV7-9 to TRBJ2-7; D is perhaps TRBD1 (5 bases). The CDR3 totals 14 residues. CDR1 is SEHNR and CDR2 is FQNEAQ in the germline V gene (reference sequence). Trimming took off 11 bases at V and 0 bases at J, with 17 bases between the two ends. The CDR3 sequence is CAFSHTGSSYEQYF. The CDR3 DNA follows: TGTGCCTTCAGCCATACAGGAAGCTCCTACGAGCAGTACTTC.

The sample holds a few counts of this clonotype. J is TRBJ2-3 and V is TRBV12-3 or TRBV12-4; 7 positions match TRBD1. This CDR3 has 16 amino acids. The V gene end was trimmed by 6 bases and the J gene end by 2 bases; junction bases not matched to a gene: 11. The CDR3 sequence is CASSLNRGLSTDTQYF. The CDR3 nucleotides read TGTGCCAGCAGCCTTAACAGGGGCTTGTCCACAGATACGCAGTATTTT.

This clonotype has more than one count but fewer than ten. The chain recombines TRBV7-2 with TRBJ2-4; TRBD1 might be the D (6 bases). Germline loops: CDR1 SGHTA, CDR2 FQGNSA. The V and J ends lost 5 bases and 9 bases respectively, with 17 bases between them. The CDR3 totals 14 residues. The CDR3 nucleotides are TGTGCCAGCAGCCATCAACAGGGCAAGGGCATTCAGTACTTC. Residues: CASSHQQGKGIQYF.

This clonotype was detected ten times or more. CDR3: CASSFTTKDTQYF. The CDR3 bases are TGTGCCAGCAGCTTTACAACTAAAGATACGCAGTATTTT. V usage is TRBV5-5 and J usage is TRBJ2-3, with no clear D. This CDR3 spans 13 amino acids. Between the trimmed V and J ends, which lost 2 bases and 5 bases, there was a span of 9 bases. The germline CDR1 and CDR2 sequences are SGHKS and YYEKEE (reference sequence).

This rearrangement joins TRBV5-8 to TRBJ2-3; D is tentatively TRBD1 or TRBD2 (6 bases each). In germline, CDR1 is SGHTS, CDR2 YDEGEE. The CDR3 is 16 amino acids. Trimming left V 4 bases short and J 6 bases short, with 21 bases between. CDR3: CASSPGEYRRGDTQYF. The DNA for the CDR3 is TGTGCCAGCAGCCCCGGAGAATACCGGAGGGGGGATACGCAGTATTTT.

The chain has TRBV4-2 and TRBJ2-1; TRBD2 aligns across 9 bases. V was clipped by 4 bases and J by 0 bases; unmatched bases: 4. Germline V gene sequence: CDR1 LGHNA, CDR2 YNFKEQ. CDR3 length: 16 residues. The CDR3 DNA sequence: TGTGCCAGCAGCCCGACTAGCGGAAGCTCCTACAATGAGCAGTTCTTC. Translated, it gives CASSPTSGSSYNEQFF.

In nucleotides, the CDR3 is TGTGCCAGCAGCTTAGGGTACGGGGGGCCAAACCAAGAGACCCAGTACTTC. Its translation: CASSLGYGGPNQETQYF. The chain links TRBV11-2 to TRBJ2-5; the D gene is possibly TRBD2 (7 bases). The ends were cut back, 1 base at V and 0 bases at J, with 15 bases in the middle. This CDR3 comprises 17 residues. Germline V gene lookup returns CDR1 SGHAT and CDR2 FQNNGV.

Worth noting for this clonotype: Sequence at one end of the junction differs from germline and may be a read error. The chain links TRBV20-1 to TRBJ2-7; 13 bases line up with TRBD2. CDR3 length: 16 amino acids. Germline CDR1 and CDR2: DFQATT and SNEGSKA (reference sequence). CDR3 bases: TGCTGTGCTAACGGACTAGCGGGAGCCTCGACCTACGAGCAGTACTTC. Amino acids: CCANGLAGASTYEQYF.

The CDR3 sequence is CASSPGPGQEATELFF. CDR3 in DNA: TGTGCCAGCAGCCCCGGGCCGGGACAGGAGGCGACCGAGCTGTTTTTT. This chain links TRBV5-6 with TRBJ2-2; 8 nucleotides agree with TRBD1. The CDR3 is made up of 16 amino acids. Germline CDR1 SGHDT, CDR2 YYEEEE. The ends lost 4 bases at V and 11 bases at J; junction bases unmatched: 16.

This clonotype was observed many times. The V call is TRBV20-1, the J call TRBJ2-3; D could derive from TRBD1 or TRBD2 (5 bases each). The V and J ends lost 3 bases and 5 bases respectively, with 15 bases between them. This CDR3 region has 14 residues. CDR1 is DFQATT, CDR2 SNEGSKA, per germline (reference sequence). As DNA, the CDR3 is TGCAGTGCTAGTCCCCGGGACCGGCGAGATACGCAGTATTTT. This encodes CSASPRDRRDTQYF.

Only a few counts were recorded for this clonotype. V and J are TRBV20-1 and TRBJ2-1, with 10 bases fitting TRBD1. Germline V CDR1 and CDR2: DFQATT, SNEGSKA (reference sequence). This CDR3 contains 14 residues. Trimming removed 5 bases from V and 3 bases from J; junction bases left unmatched: 4. The CDR3 DNA sequence: TGCAGTGCTCGAGGGACAGGGGTCTACAATGAGCAGTTCTTC. Its translation is CSARGTGVYNEQFF.

This clonotype has a count of ten or more. The gene calls are TRBV5-1 and TRBJ2-5; 7 bases map to TRBD2. The CDR3 covers 14 residues. Germline CDR1 and CDR2: SGHRS and YFSETQ. Trimming removed 0 bases from V and 5 bases from J; junction bases left unmatched: 4. Here the CDR3 DNA reads TGCGCCAGCAGCTTGGTTGCGGGAGTTGAGACCCAGTACTTC. As protein: CASSLVAGVETQYF.

CDR3: CASSLGGGLQNIQYF. CDR3 DNA: TGCGCCAGCAGCTTGGGAGGGGGGCTCCAAAACATTCAGTACTTC. The chain combines TRBV5-1 with TRBJ2-4; D is perhaps TRBD1 or TRBD2 (6 bases each). Germline CDR1 SGHRS, CDR2 YFSETQ. V was cut by 0 bases and J by 5 bases, with 12 bases left in between. The CDR3 spans 15 residues. Drawing the rest from reference TRBV5-1 and TRBJ2-4, the complete variable domain is KAGVTQTPRYLIKTRGQQVTLSCSPISGHRSVSWYQQTPGQGLQFLFEYFSETQRNKGNFPGRFSGRQFSNSRSEMNVSTLELGDSALYLCASSLGGGLQNIQYFGAGTRLSVL.

This clonotype has only a few counts. This rearrangement joins TRBV6-2 or TRBV6-3 to TRBJ2-1, with D possibly being TRBD2 (5 bases). The CDR3 totals 12 residues. Trimming pared 2 bases from V and 6 bases from J, leaving 5 bases between. The germline V gene has CDR1 MNHEY and CDR2 SVGEGT. The CDR3 here is CASSYGLNEQFF. CDR3 nucleotides: TGTGCCAGCAGTTACGGACTCAATGAGCAGTTCTTC.

This clonotype occurred a few times. The chain recombines TRBV20-1 with TRBJ1-6; 9 positions agree with TRBD1. The CDR3 spans 15 residues. Germline V CDR1 and CDR2: DFQATT, SNEGSKA (reference sequence). V trimming: 0 bases; J trimming: 9 bases; junction bases outside the gene matches: 6. The DNA for the CDR3 is TGCAGTGCTAGAGATCCCACAGGGGGCAGTTCACCCCTCCACTTT. Translation gives CSARDPTGGSSPLHF.

This clonotype was detected a few times. The V gene is TRBV28, the J gene TRBJ2-5; D unclear. The CDR3 spans 15 residues. V was clipped by 2 bases and J by 0 bases, with 10 bases between them. Germline lookup yields CDR1 MDHEN and CDR2 SYDVKM. The CDR3 nucleotides are TGTGCCAGCAGTTTAGGCCCGACGTACCAAGAGACCCAGTACTTC. The encoded protein is CASSLGPTYQETQYF. Full variable domain (remainder filled in from reference TRBV28 and TRBJ2-5): DVKVTQSSRYLVKRTGEKVFLECVQDMDHENMFWYRQDPGLGLRLIYFSYDVKMKEKGDIPEGYSVSREKKERFSLILESASTNQTSMYLCASSLGPTYQETQYFGPGTRLLVL.

This clonotype has just a few counts. The chain is built from TRBV29-1 and TRBJ2-3; perhaps TRBD2 as D (5 bases). CDR1 and CDR2 (germline): SQVTM, ANQGSEA. Trimming shortened V by 2 bases and J by 5 bases, and 11 bases separated the two germline ends. This CDR3 is built from 13 residues. The chain's CDR3 is CSVEPGIGDTQYF. The CDR3 bases are TGCAGCGTTGAACCGGGGATTGGAGATACGCAGTATTTT.

There are a few counts of this clonotype. CDR3 loop: CASSYSNPGGAEGYTF. For the CDR3, the DNA is TGTGCCAGCAGTTACTCCAACCCAGGGGGCGCAGAGGGCTACACCTTC. The rearrangement joins TRBV6-5 to TRBJ1-2, with 8 bases lining up with TRBD1. V lost 0 bases, J lost 8 bases, and 11 bases stayed unmatched. Germline V gene lookup returns CDR1 MNHEY and CDR2 SVGAGI. The CDR3 loop spans 16 amino acids.

As DNA, the CDR3 is TGTGCCAGCAGCTTGAAGGGGAACACCATATATTTT. Protein product: CASSLKGNTIYF. V gene TRBV5-5 combines with J gene TRBJ1-3, with D maybe TRBD1 (5 bases). Germline values: CDR1 SGHKS, CDR2 YYEKEE (reference sequence). V lost 1 base, J lost 7 bases, and 6 bases lay in between. CDR3 size: 12 residues.

This clonotype was counted once. The chain links TRBV5-1 to TRBJ2-7; D is unclear. This CDR3 has 14 amino acids. V lost 2 bases, J lost 5 bases, and 14 bases lay in between. Germline CDR1 and CDR2: SGHRS and YFSETQ. For the CDR3, the DNA is TGCGCCAGCAGCTTTGGCAGTATTGCGGACGAGCAGTACTTC. Translation: CASSFGSIADEQYF.

In this sample, this clonotype turned up a few times. This chain joins TRBV20-1 and TRBJ2-4; 8 bases are shared with TRBD1. Germline V gene lookup returns CDR1 DFQATT and CDR2 SNEGSKA (reference sequence). This CDR3 has 14 amino acids. The ends lost 6 bases at V and 2 bases at J; junction bases unmatched: 6. The CDR3 sequence: CSARTGLSKNIQYF. CDR3 DNA sequence: TGCAGTGCAAGGACAGGGCTGTCCAAAAACATTCAGTACTTC.

The DNA of the CDR3 is TGTGCCACCAGTGGACTCTCGGGCAGAGACCAAGAGACCCAGTACTTC. This translates into CATSGLSGRDQETQYF. The J gene is TRBJ2-5, the V gene TRBV24-1, with D uncertain. Germline CDR1 reads KGHDR; CDR2 reads SFDVKD. Trimming cost V 5 bases and J 0 bases, with 15 bases left between them. This CDR3 has 16 residues.

The J gene is TRBJ2-7, the V gene TRBV12-3 or TRBV12-4, with D tentatively TRBD1 (5 bases). Trimming pared 6 bases from V and 2 bases from J, leaving 17 bases between. This CDR3 is 15 amino acids long. CDR3 DNA sequence: TGTGCCAGCAGCTATAGTCGTACAGGTCCCTACGAGCAGTACTTC. Translating it yields CASSYSRTGPYEQYF.

The gene calls are TRBV30 and TRBJ1-1; D ambiguous. CDR3 size: 12 residues. V lost 3 bases and J 6 bases, leaving 11 bases between the germline ends. Germline-derived CDR1 and CDR2 are GTSNPN and SVGIG (reference sequence). The CDR3 sequence: CAWSPGGPEAFF. In nucleotides, the CDR3 is TGTGCCTGGAGCCCCGGTGGGCCTGAAGCTTTCTTT.